Listed below are T cell receptor beta chains from one sample, sequenced in a study of T cell changes during pregnancy in multiple sclerosis. Produced via immunoSEQ multiplex PCR; TCRdb's table is partial and in-frame only. The repertoire has some 85,000 clones, more than 90% of them found once; the top ten carry around 1%. The source material was peripheral blood, sampled in the second trimester of pregnancy. These TCRs come from a female donor with multiple sclerosis, enrolled in a pregnancy study. The CDR3 runs from the conserved cysteine through the conserved F or W. The D gene is left open where the match is weak. Only some rows state a clone size, as once, few, many or a class for expanded clones.

TRBV30,NA,TRBJ1-1,NA,TGTGCCTGGAGTCGACTCTGGAACACTGAAGCTTTCTTT,CAWSRLWNTEAFF
TRBV19,NA,TRBJ2-7,NA,TGTGCCAGTAGACCCCCGGGAATGCCTTCCTACGAGCAGTACTTC,CASRPPGMPSYEQYF
TRBV19,NA,TRBJ2-7,NA,TGTGCCAGTAGTACCCCGGGACTTGGGGCGATAGAGCAGTACTTC,CASSTPGLGAIEQYF
TRBV28,NA,TRBJ2-7,NA,TGTGCCAGCAGTTTATTGGGGGCTACGGAGCAGTACTTC,CASSLLGATEQYF
TRBV12-5,NA,TRBJ2-7,TRBD2,TGTGCTAGTGTCATTGGACTAGCGGTAATCACGGTGTACTTC,CASVIGLAVITVYF
TRBV10-3,NA,TRBJ1-1,TRBD1,TGTGCCATCAGTACAGGGGGTTCCACTGAAGCTTTCTTT,CAISTGGSTEAFF
TRBV27,NA,TRBJ2-1,TRBD2,TGTGCCAGCAGTTTGGGAGGGTACAATGAGCAGTTCTTC,CASSLGGYNEQFF
TRBV30,NA,TRBJ2-7,NA,TGTGCCGGAGGAGCCGCCTACGAGCAGTACTTC,CAGGAAYEQYF
TRBV2,NA,TRBJ2-7,TRBD1,TGTGCCAGCCTTAGACAGGGGGACCCTTACGAGCAGTACTTC,CASLRQGDPYEQYF
TRBV10-1,NA,TRBJ2-3,NA,TGCGCCAGCAGTGAGTTTGACGGAGCCAAGGATACGCAGTATTTT,CASSEFDGAKDTQYF
TRBV9,NA,TRBJ2-1,NA,TGTGCCAGCAGCGTAGTTATGTCGGTGGAGCAGTTCTTC,CASSVVMSVEQFF
TRBV6-1,NA,TRBJ2-1,TRBD2,TGTGCCAGCAGTGCCCATAGGGGACTAGCCTCACGGGATGAGCAGTTCTTC,CASSAHRGLASRDEQFF
TRBV5-6,NA,TRBJ2-7,NA,TGTGCCAGCAGCTTGGGTCGCTACGAGCAGTACTTC,CASSLGRYEQYF
TRBV5-1,once,TRBJ1-2,NA,TGCGCCAGCAGCTTGGCCGGCAGGTCTGGCTACACCTTC,CASSLAGRSGYTF
TRBV27,NA,TRBJ1-2,NA,TGTGCCAGCAGCGGAGTATATGGCTACACCTTC,CASSGVYGYTF
TRBV28,NA,TRBJ1-5,NA,TGTGCCAGCAGTTTGTTTAGGACAGCCGAACCTGAAAATCAGCCCCAGCATTTT,CASSLFRTAEPENQPQHF
TRBV4-3,NA,TRBJ2-7,TRBD2,TGCGCCAGCAGCCGAAATAGCGGGACCTCCTACGAGCAGTACTTC,CASSRNSGTSYEQYF
TRBV11-2,NA,TRBJ2-3,TRBD1,TGTGCCAGCAGCTCTATGCACAGGGGCGGAGATACGCAGTATTTT,CASSSMHRGGDTQYF
TRBV7-8,NA,TRBJ2-1,NA,TGTGCCAGCAGCTTCGGACAGCTAGACAATGAGCAGTTCTTC,CASSFGQLDNEQFF
TRBV30,NA,TRBJ1-1,NA,TGTGCCTGGAGTCGGACACCTCCTGTAAGCTACCCTGAAGCTTTCTTT,CAWSRTPPVSYPEAFF
TRBV28,NA,TRBJ2-3,TRBD2,TGTGCCAGCAGTGCCATACTAGCGGGAGGGGCAGATACGCAGTATTTT,CASSAILAGGADTQYF
TRBV7-6,NA,TRBJ1-3,NA,TGTGCCAGCAGCGGAATAGGAGGGGCGGGAAACACCATATATTTT,CASSGIGGAGNTIYF
TRBV18,NA,TRBJ1-1,TRBD1,TGTGCCAGCTCCCCAAATCGACAGGGTGGCACTGAAGCTTTCTTT,CASSPNRQGGTEAFF
TRBV5-1,few,TRBJ1-2,NA,TGCGCCAGCAGCCCAAACTCGAATGGCTACACCTTC,CASSPNSNGYTF
TRBV19,few,TRBJ2-1,TRBD1,TGTGCCAGTAGCCCCCAGGACAGGGGCCGAGGAAATGAGCAGTTCTTC,CASSPQDRGRGNEQFF